A selection of T cell receptor beta chains follows, all from one sample in a study of blood T cell repertoires in COVID-19. The method was immunoSEQ multiplex PCR; TCRdb's version includes in-frame clones alone and lacks a portion of them. The sample has about 220,000 clones, 82% seen once; the top ten hold about 3.2%. The sequenced sample was PBMCs or T cells enriched from blood (not recorded which). The receptors here all came from a woman aged 60-75 years who had recovered from COVID-19. Each CDR3 is given with its conserved first and last residue. The order of the fields is V gene, CDR3 protein.

v_gene: TRBV5-1; CDR3aa: CASSFGEDTEAFF
v_gene: TRBV6-5; CDR3aa: CASSSRQYPSPLHF
v_gene: TRBV6-5; CDR3aa: CASSPSGGGGYGYTF
v_gene: TRBV19; CDR3aa: CASTPGGHEGQPQHF
v_gene: TRBV19; CDR3aa: CASSAGVFGTEAFF
v_gene: TRBV4-2; CDR3aa: CASGGTGGNEKLFF
v_gene: TRBV14; CDR3aa: CASSQVPTGGEGYTF
v_gene: TRBV6-2/TRBV6-3; CDR3aa: CASSPQAPRNTGELFF
v_gene: TRBV6-5; CDR3aa: CASSYSGVQSEAFF
v_gene: TRBV19; CDR3aa: CASSNPRGENYGYTF
v_gene: TRBV20-1; CDR3aa: CSAGSGSQQFF
v_gene: TRBV30; CDR3aa: CAWSVQGYTGELFF
v_gene: TRBV12-3/TRBV12-4; CDR3aa: CASSLGTGREQYF
v_gene: TRBV4-3; CDR3aa: CASSQDSGSTGGRNEQFF
v_gene: TRBV6-6; CDR3aa: CASSPGTGWPHEQYF
v_gene: TRBV21-1; CDR3aa: CASTGQGGQPQHF
v_gene: TRBV7-2; CDR3aa: CASSLRQGGEKLFF
v_gene: TRBV5-4; CDR3aa: CASSTVQGEETQYF
v_gene: TRBV5-4; CDR3aa: CASRLGTGAFSPLHF
v_gene: TRBV11-2; CDR3aa: CASSSGQGLNQPQHF
v_gene: TRBV3-1/TRBV3-2; CDR3aa: CASSQGRDSNTEAFF
v_gene: TRBV9; CDR3aa: CASSVGADNEKLFF
v_gene: TRBV4-3; CDR3aa: CASSQYRIAGGQTDTQYF
v_gene: TRBV6-5; CDR3aa: CASSYGTSGDYEQYF
v_gene: TRBV19; CDR3aa: CASSTAGQYYNSPLHF
v_gene: TRBV5-4; CDR3aa: CASSLEAGRVREQYF
v_gene: TRBV25-1; CDR3aa: CASMEDRVTYNEQFF